This T cell receptor (beta chain) was observed in a study of T cells after yellow fever vaccination. General study points: Clonotype sharing between CD4 and CD8 compartments was small. Most clones from primary vaccination were detected again post-booster (96% CD4, 88% CD8). Weaker overall was a secondary response that nonetheless peaked faster, on day 5 versus 15.

Points on this clonotype: Antigen specificity is unknown.

Germline values: CDR1 KGHDR, CDR2 SFDVKD. V was trimmed by 5 bases and J by 8 bases, leaving 17 bases between them. The CDR3 has 15 amino acids. It was through 5'RACE template switching that TCR cDNA was made, with a universal primer site and UMIs added. One entry per CDR3 protein results from TCRdb running MiXCR on the 5' RACE reads. The sample holds a few hundred thousand distinct CDR3 sequences; around 17% are singletons and the top ten take roughly 17%. This rearrangement joins TRBV24-1 to TRBJ2-2; TRBD2 is a possible D gene (6 bases). The receptor was derived from a man younger than 35 who received the YFV17D yellow fever vaccine. Specimen: PBMCs, collected 5 days after the first yellow fever vaccination. The CDR3 DNA reads TGTGCCACCAGTGGTCCCCTAGCGACAGCTGGGGAGCTGTTTTTT. This translates into CATSGPLATAGELFF.